The source of this T cell receptor (beta chain) is a study of tumor-infiltrating lymphocytes in primary liver carcinoma. Study details: Aged between 30 and 69 years, the patients were men and women. Study observations and caveats: Lesser overlap characterized tumor-adjacent and tumor-blood pairs relative to tumor region pairs. CD8+ and CD4+ repertoires went uncompared, the samples being bulk unsorted.

J gave up 4 bases and V 6 bases, and 10 bases lay outside the gene matches. The CDR3 totals 15 residues. The V gene's germline CDR1 is MDHEN and CDR2 SYDVKM. The table lists this clonotype with many counts. What it recognizes is unknown. The template, about 510 ng total RNA, yielded TCR beta cDNA made with a constant-region primer. ARM-PCR was slightly modified, and three nested multiplex PCR rounds with it gave rise to the TCR beta libraries. For about 11 cycles apiece, the opening two PCR rounds ran with TRBV1-TRBV30 forward primers and a C-beta reverse primer. TCRdb itself ran the multiplex PCR reads through MiXCR, one entry per CDR3 protein. The sample lists about 300,000 distinct CDR3 sequences; over 55% were seen once. For blood RNA, unsorted whole blood served as the source, and germline DNA was extracted too. Surgery was preceded by the collection of approximately 3.6 milliliters of peripheral blood.

The sequence derives from a man aged 40-49 years with primary liver carcinoma and hepatitis B virus infection. The chain couples TRBV28 to TRBJ2-5; 8 bases fit TRBD1. The material sequenced was peripheral blood. CDR3 coding DNA: TGTGCCAGCAGCCCCAGCAGGGGGCATCGAGAGACCCAGTACTTC. This gives the protein CASSPSRGHRETQYF. The full variable domain, completed using reference TRBV28 and TRBJ2-5, is DVKVTQSSRYLVKRTGEKVFLECVQDMDHENMFWYRQDPGLGLRLIYFSYDVKMKEKGDIPEGYSVSREKKERFSLILESASTNQTSMYLCASSPSRGHRETQYFGPGTRLLVL.